The TCR beta chain described here comes from a study of CXCR3-negative and CXCR3-positive naive CD8 T cells (dated by TCRdb to between 2018 and 2021). Describing the broader study: In total, roughly 140 million TRB reads were obtained, which works out to roughly 1.5 +/- 0.3 million reads per library. The diversity and physicochemical repertoire analyses included under 12 donors pooled from two independent experiments. TRBV-TRBJ cluster analysis included naive subsets from 5 donors and memory cells from 3 donors.

Sequencing was carried out with a NextSeq 550. The Human TCR Profiling Kit (MiLaboratory) was used to prepare UMI-labeled 5' RACE TRB cDNA libraries. The full amount of extracted RNA was used for cDNA synthesis, and the full amount of resulting cDNA was used for PCR amplification. Libraries were prepared in parallel with an identical number of PCR cycles. For the original study's pipeline: MIGEC and MiXCR extracted about 53,000 +/- 10,000 unique UMI-labeled TRB cDNA molecules per library, requiring at least two reads per UMI. On average, about 40,000 +/- 10,000 functional in-frame TRB CDR3 nucleotide clonotypes lacking stop codons were found per library. After downsampling to 5000 UMI-labeled TRB molecules per sample, diversity metrics, including normalized Shannon-Wiener and Chao1, were computed in VDJtools. VDJtools was used to calculate clonotype-size-weighted physicochemical properties of the central five CDR3 residues, namely interaction energy, strength, volume and Kidera factor 4. Based on TCRdb reprocessing of the reads, there is one entry per CDR3 protein sequence, and DNA is missing. V and J calls and clone size were set by TCRdb, not the authors. The table for this sample lists fewer than 95,000 distinct CDR3 sequences. The ten largest clonotypes hold about 1.1% of the sample.

Results the study describes overall, beyond this receptor: CXCR3 expression partially decreased after cryopreservation, so most assays used freshly isolated PBMCs. Similar TRBV-TRBJ usage was shown by naive CXCR3-negative and CXCR3-positive cells from the same donor, whereas distinct patterns were shown by memory cells. Compared with CXCR3-negative naive cells, CXCR3-positive naive cells had TRB CDR3s with higher hydrophobicity (lower Kidera factor 4), lower energy, and higher strength and volume indices. Comparably high repertoire diversity was found in both naive subsets, whereas much lower repertoire diversity was found in memory CD8+ T cells. Because surface CD5, which has been linked to self-reactivity in mice, was comparable between naive subsets, TCR interaction strength was also inferred from TRB CDR3 physicochemical properties.

As to this clonotype: Its antigen is currently not known.

For each CD8+ T cell subset, flow sorting was done in triplicate, and under 350,000 cells per subset went directly into RLT lysis buffer. To exclude memory contaminants, naive CD8+ T cells were stringently defined as CD45RO-CCR7+CD27+CD95-. Peripheral blood mononuclear cells were isolated from buffy coats using standard density gradient centrifugation. A FACSAria III was used to flow-sort naive CXCR3-negative and CXCR3-positive CD8+ T cells. Total RNA was extracted from sorted cells using an RNeasy Mini Kit. The TCR was taken from a human donor in good health. Some clones in this sample may be carry-over from other donors' samples. The sequenced material came from naive CXCR3- CD8+ T cells from blood. What this sample's cell subset or site label stands for: CD45RO-CCR7+CD27+CD95- naive CD8+ T cells lacking CXCR3 (TNR3-).

The CDR3 region: CSVVPGAYGYTF. The rearranged chain carries TRBV29-1 and TRBJ1-2. Counted from cysteine to phenylalanine, this CDR3 has 12 amino acids. The protein alone is recorded here. Reading the germline V gene gives CDR1 SQVTM and CDR2 ANQGSEA.